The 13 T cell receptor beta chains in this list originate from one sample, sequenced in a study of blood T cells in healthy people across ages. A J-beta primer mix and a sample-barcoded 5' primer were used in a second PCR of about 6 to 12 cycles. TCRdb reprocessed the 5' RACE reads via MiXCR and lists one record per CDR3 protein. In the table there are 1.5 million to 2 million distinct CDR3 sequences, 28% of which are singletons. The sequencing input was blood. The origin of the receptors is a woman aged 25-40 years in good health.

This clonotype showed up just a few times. In nucleotides, the CDR3 is TGTGCCACCAAAGGACCAGACAGGGGGATCGATGAGCAGTTCTTC. Its protein is CATKGPDRGIDEQFF. The V and J genes are TRBV24-1 and TRBJ2-1; 9 positions match TRBD1. V shed 8 bases, J shed 8 bases, and the junction held 12 bases outside the gene matches. CDR1 and CDR2 (germline): KGHDR, SFDVKD. The CDR3 covers 15 residues.

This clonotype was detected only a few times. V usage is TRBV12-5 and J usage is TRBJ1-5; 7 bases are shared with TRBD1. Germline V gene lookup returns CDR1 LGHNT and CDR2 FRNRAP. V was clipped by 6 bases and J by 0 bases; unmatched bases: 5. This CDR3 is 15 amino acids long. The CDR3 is CASGMTGRSNQPQHF. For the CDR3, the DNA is TGTGCTAGTGGCATGACAGGGCGTAGCAATCAGCCCCAGCATTTT.

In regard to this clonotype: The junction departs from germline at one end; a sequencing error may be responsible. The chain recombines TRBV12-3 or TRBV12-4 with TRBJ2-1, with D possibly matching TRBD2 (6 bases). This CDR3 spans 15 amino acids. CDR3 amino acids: CASTKGTEGYNELFF. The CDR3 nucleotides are TGTGCCAGCACCAAGGGGACTGAAGGTTACAATGAGCTGTTCTTC.

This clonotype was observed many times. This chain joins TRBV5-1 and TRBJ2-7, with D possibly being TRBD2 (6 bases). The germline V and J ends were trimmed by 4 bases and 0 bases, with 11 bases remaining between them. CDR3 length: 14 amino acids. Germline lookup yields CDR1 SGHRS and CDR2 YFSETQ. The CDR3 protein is CASSPGVFSYEQYF. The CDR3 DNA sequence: TGCGCCAGCAGCCCGGGGGTTTTCTCCTACGAGCAGTACTTC.

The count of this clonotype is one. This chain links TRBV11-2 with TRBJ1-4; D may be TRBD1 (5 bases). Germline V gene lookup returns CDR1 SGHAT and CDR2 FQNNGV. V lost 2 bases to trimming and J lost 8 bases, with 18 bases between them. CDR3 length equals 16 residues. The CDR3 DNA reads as TGTGCCAGCAGCTTAAGGCGGCTGGGGGGTAGGGAAAAACTGTTTTTT. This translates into CASSLRRLGGREKLFF.

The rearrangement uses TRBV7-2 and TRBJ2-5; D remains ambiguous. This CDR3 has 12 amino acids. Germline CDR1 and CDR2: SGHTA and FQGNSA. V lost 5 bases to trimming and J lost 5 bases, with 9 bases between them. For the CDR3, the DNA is TGTGCCAGCAGCCGACACCTGGAGACCCAGTACTTC. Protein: CASSRHLETQYF. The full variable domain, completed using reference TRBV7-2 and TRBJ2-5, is GAGVSQSPSNKVTEKGKDVELRCDPISGHTALYWYRQSLGQGLEFLIYFQGNSAPDKSGLPSDRFSAERTGGSVSTLTIQRTQQEDSAVYLCASSRHLETQYFGPGTRLLVL.

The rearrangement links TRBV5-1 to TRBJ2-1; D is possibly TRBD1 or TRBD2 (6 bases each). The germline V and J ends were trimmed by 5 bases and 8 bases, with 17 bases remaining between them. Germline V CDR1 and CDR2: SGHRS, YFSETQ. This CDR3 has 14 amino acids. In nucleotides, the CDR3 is TGCGCCAGCAGATACGGGGGCCTCGCCGATGAGCAGTTCTTC. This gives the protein CASRYGGLADEQFF.

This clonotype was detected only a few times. CDR3 DNA: TGTGCCAGCAGCCGAGGGGCGAAATCCAATGAGCAGTTCTTC. Its translation is CASSRGAKSNEQFF. The rearrangement joins TRBV5-6 to TRBJ2-1; D may be TRBD1 or TRBD2 (5 bases each). The CDR3 sequence is 14 residues long. The V gene's germline CDR1 is SGHDT and CDR2 YYEEEE. With 4 bases removed from V and 6 bases from J, the gap between germline ends came to 14 bases.

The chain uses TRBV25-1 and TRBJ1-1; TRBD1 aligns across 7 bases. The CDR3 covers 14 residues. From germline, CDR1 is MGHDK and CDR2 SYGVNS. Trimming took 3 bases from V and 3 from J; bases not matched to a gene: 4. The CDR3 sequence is CASSDPGQDTEAFF. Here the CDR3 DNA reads TGTGCCAGCAGTGATCCAGGACAGGACACTGAAGCTTTCTTT.

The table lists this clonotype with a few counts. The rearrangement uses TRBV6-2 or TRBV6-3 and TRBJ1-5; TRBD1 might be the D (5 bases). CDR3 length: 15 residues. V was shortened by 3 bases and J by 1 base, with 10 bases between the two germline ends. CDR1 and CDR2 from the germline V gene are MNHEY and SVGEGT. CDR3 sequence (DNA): TGTGCCAGCAGTTATCGGGACGGAAGCAATCAGCCCCAGCATTTT. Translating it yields CASSYRDGSNQPQHF.

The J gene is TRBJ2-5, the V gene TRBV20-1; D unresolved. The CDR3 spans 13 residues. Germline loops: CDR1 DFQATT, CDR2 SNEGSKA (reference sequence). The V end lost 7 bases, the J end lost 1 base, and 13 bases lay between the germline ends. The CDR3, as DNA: TGCAGTGTTGAACGACATATCCAAGAGACCCAGTACTTC. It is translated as CSVERHIQETQYF.

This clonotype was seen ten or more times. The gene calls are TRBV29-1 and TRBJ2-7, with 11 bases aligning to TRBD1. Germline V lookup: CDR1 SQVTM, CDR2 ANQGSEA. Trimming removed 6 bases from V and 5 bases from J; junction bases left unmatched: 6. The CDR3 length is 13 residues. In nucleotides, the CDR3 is TGCAGCGTCCGGACAGGGGGCAGCGACGAGCAGTACTTC. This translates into CSVRTGGSDEQYF.

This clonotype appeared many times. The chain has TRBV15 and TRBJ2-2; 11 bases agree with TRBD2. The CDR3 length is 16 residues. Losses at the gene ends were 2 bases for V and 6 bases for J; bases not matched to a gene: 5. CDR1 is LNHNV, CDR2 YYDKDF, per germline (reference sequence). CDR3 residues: CATSRSPSGRSGELFF. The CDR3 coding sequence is TGTGCCACCAGCAGAAGCCCTAGCGGGAGGTCCGGGGAGCTGTTTTTT.